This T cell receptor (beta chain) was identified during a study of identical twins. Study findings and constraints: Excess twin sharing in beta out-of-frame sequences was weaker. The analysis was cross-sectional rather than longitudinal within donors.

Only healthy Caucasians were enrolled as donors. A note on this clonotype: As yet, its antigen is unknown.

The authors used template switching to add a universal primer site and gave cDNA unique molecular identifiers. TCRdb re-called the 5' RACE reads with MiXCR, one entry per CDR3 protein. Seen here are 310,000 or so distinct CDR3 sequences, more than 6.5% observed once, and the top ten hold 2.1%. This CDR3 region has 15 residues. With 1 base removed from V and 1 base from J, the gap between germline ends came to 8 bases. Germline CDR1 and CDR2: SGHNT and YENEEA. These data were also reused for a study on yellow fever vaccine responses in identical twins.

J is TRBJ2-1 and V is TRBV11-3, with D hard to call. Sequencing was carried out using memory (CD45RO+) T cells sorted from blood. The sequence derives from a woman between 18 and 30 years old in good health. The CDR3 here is CASSLASLSYNEQFF. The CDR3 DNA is TGTGCCAGCAGCTTAGCTAGTCTATCCTACAATGAGCAGTTCTTC.